Listed here are 31 T cell receptor beta chains from one sample, sequenced in a study of T cell responses to AZD1222 COVID-19 vaccine. Method: immunoSEQ multiplex PCR; TCRdb's copy keeps in-frame clones and lacks some. The table records approximately 100,000 clones, about 89% of them present only once. The specimen comprised peripheral blood, sampled on day 0 of AZD1222 vaccination. All receptors come from an adult in good health.

V gene TRBV10-3 combines with J gene TRBJ1-1, with TRBD1 as a possible D gene (6 bases). The V end lost 7 bases, the J end lost 0 bases, and 12 bases lay between the germline ends. The CDR3 sequence is 14 residues long. Germline CDR1 is ENHRY and CDR2 is SYGVKD. For the CDR3, the DNA is TGTGCCATCACGCGGGGGGCTATGAACACTGAAGCTTTCTTT. Translation: CAITRGAMNTEAFF.

The V and J genes are TRBV6-5 and TRBJ2-5, with a tentative D call TRBD1 (5 bases). Germline V CDR1 and CDR2: MNHEY, SVGAGI. Trimming stripped 6 bases from V and 0 bases from J, with 8 bases between. This CDR3 region has 13 residues. The CDR3: CASRAGYQETQYF. The CDR3 DNA follows: TGTGCCAGCAGGGCAGGGTACCAAGAGACCCAGTACTTC.

This rearrangement joins TRBV18 to TRBJ1-5; 8 bases fit TRBD1. Germline V gives CDR1 KGHSH, CDR2 LQKENI. The CDR3 spans 16 residues. The trim removed 3 bases at V and 0 bases at J, leaving 4 bases unmatched. CDR3 region: CASSPMDRVSNQPQHF. The CDR3 nucleotides read TGTGCCAGCTCACCTATGGACAGGGTTAGCAATCAGCCCCAGCATTTT.

The gene calls are TRBV28 and TRBJ1-2; D gene uncertain. Germline V gene data show CDR1 as MDHEN and CDR2 as SYDVKM. With 3 bases removed from V and 8 bases from J, the gap between germline ends came to 10 bases. The CDR3 loop spans 12 amino acids. CDR3 DNA: TGTGCCAGCAGTTTGCCCGGGTTGGGCTACACCTTC. This encodes CASSLPGLGYTF.

The V call is TRBV28, the J call TRBJ2-5; a possible D gene is TRBD2 (6 bases). From germline, CDR1 is MDHEN and CDR2 SYDVKM. This CDR3 contains 14 residues. Trimming left V 6 bases short and J 2 bases short, with 13 bases between. The CDR3 is CASSQAAGQETQYF. DNA for the CDR3: TGTGCCAGCAGCCAAGCGGCGGGGCAAGAGACCCAGTACTTC.

J is TRBJ1-2 and V is TRBV5-4, with 10 bases lining up with TRBD1. Germline loops: CDR1 SGHNT, CDR2 YYREEE (reference sequence). The junction had 7 bases not matched to a gene; V was cut back by 4 bases and J by 7 bases. The CDR3 is 14 residues long. This CDR3 is CASSPRQGAVGYTF. As DNA, the CDR3 is TGTGCCAGCAGCCCCCGACAGGGGGCGGTTGGCTACACCTTC.

This chain uses TRBV3-1 (or the pseudogene TRBV3-2) with TRBJ2-2; TRBD1 aligns across 7 bases. Germline V lookup: CDR1 LGHDT, CDR2 YNNKEL (reference sequence). The CDR3 extends over 16 amino acids. J lost 1 base, V lost 4 bases, and 6 bases had no gene match. CDR3 sequence reads: CASSPHRGQNTGELFF. CDR3 nucleotide sequence: TGTGCCAGCAGCCCCCACAGGGGACAGAACACCGGGGAGCTGTTTTTT.

The chain links TRBV19 to TRBJ2-1; maybe TRBD1 (6 bases). V lost 6 bases to trimming and J lost 7 bases, with 16 bases between them. The germline V gene has CDR1 LNHDA and CDR2 SQIVND (reference sequence). The CDR3 runs 14 residues. The CDR3 region has the DNA TGTGCCAGTAGACCCCAGGGGTTAACAAATGAGCAGTTCTTC. Translating it yields CASRPQGLTNEQFF.

J is TRBJ2-1 and V is TRBV4-3; D is ambiguous. Per the germline V gene, CDR1 is LGHNA and CDR2 is YSLEER. Trimming cost V 0 bases and J 0 bases, with 6 bases left between them. The CDR3 spans 15 residues. DNA for the CDR3: TGCGCCAGCAGCCAAGAAGTTCACTCCTACAATGAGCAGTTCTTC. Translation: CASSQEVHSYNEQFF.

The gene calls are TRBV30 and TRBJ1-5; D unclear. Trimming took 1 base from V and 5 from J, leaving 12 bases between them. CDR1 and CDR2 (germline): GTSNPN, SVGIG (reference sequence). CDR3 length equals 14 residues. Written as DNA, the CDR3 is TGTGCCTGGAGTGACGGCCCGCACGATCAGCCCCAGCATTTT. Translated, it gives CAWSDGPHDQPQHF. Full variable domain (remainder filled in from reference TRBV30 and TRBJ1-5): SQTIHQWPATLVQPVGSPLSLECTVEGTSNPNLYWYRQAAGRGLQLLFYSVGIGQISSEVPQNLSASRPQDRQFILSSKKLLLSDSGFYLCAWSDGPHDQPQHFGDGTRLSIL.

This sequence joins TRBV9 and TRBJ2-7, with D possibly matching TRBD2 (6 bases). The CDR3 is 12 residues long. The germline V gene encodes CDR1 SGDLS and CDR2 YYNGEE. V was trimmed by 3 bases and J by 6 bases, leaving 10 bases between them. This chain's CDR3 is CASSAGSGEQYF. CDR3 bases: TGTGCCAGCAGCGCAGGTAGCGGCGAGCAGTACTTC. Looking up the rest from reference TRBV9 and TRBJ2-7 gives the full variable domain: DSGVTQTPKHLITATGQRVTLRCSPRSGDLSVYWYQQSLDQGLQFLIQYYNGEERAKGNILERFSAQQFPDLHSELNLSSLELGDSALYFCASSAGSGEQYFGPGTRLTVT.

The genes are TRBV5-1 and TRBJ1-4; 7 bases align to TRBD1. The trim removed 2 bases at V and 2 bases at J, leaving 3 bases unmatched. Germline V gene lookup returns CDR1 SGHRS and CDR2 YFSETQ. This CDR3 contains 15 residues. The CDR3 sequence is CASSFTGQTNEKLFF. For the CDR3, the DNA is TGCGCCAGCAGCTTTACGGGACAGACTAATGAAAAACTGTTTTTT.

This chain links TRBV6-4 with TRBJ1-1; D gene uncertain. With 6 bases removed from V and 0 bases from J, the gap between germline ends came to 11 bases. This CDR3 has 14 residues. Germline V gene sequence: CDR1 MRHNA, CDR2 SNTAGT. This chain's CDR3 is CASRTEHMNTEAFF. The DNA for the CDR3 is TGTGCCAGCAGGACTGAACACATGAACACTGAAGCTTTCTTT.

The chain links TRBV28 to TRBJ1-2; weak D call: TRBD1 (6 bases). The CDR3 contains 14 residues. Germline assignment: CDR1 MDHEN and CDR2 SYDVKM. V lost 3 bases to trimming and J lost 7 bases, with 15 bases between them. CDR3 DNA sequence: TGTGCCAGCAGTTTCTGGGGGAGGGGGTCTGGCTACACCTTC. It translates to CASSFWGRGSGYTF.

The J gene is TRBJ1-2, the V gene TRBV6-5; D perhaps matches TRBD1 (6 bases). Between the trimmed V and J ends, which lost 6 bases and 2 bases, there was a span of 13 bases. Germline V gene data show CDR1 as MNHEY and CDR2 as SVGAGI. The CDR3 is 14 residues long. DNA of the CDR3: TGTGCCAGCAGGGGAACCACAGGGAACTATGGCTACACCTTC. Residues: CASRGTTGNYGYTF.

The rearrangement joins TRBV10-3 to TRBJ1-5; the match to TRBD1 covers 8 bases. This CDR3 contains 15 residues. Germline V gene data show CDR1 as ENHRY and CDR2 as SYGVKD. V was clipped by 6 bases and J by 2 bases; unmatched bases: 6. The CDR3 sequence: CAIRSGTGGNQPQHF. The CDR3 nucleotides are TGTGCCATCAGGAGCGGGACAGGAGGCAATCAGCCCCAGCATTTT.

The V gene is TRBV7-9, the J gene TRBJ1-2, with D hard to call. This CDR3 is built from 13 residues. The V end lost 5 bases, the J end lost 5 bases, and 12 bases lay between the germline ends. Germline CDR1 and CDR2: SEHNR and FQNEAQ (reference sequence). This CDR3 reads CASSPGVFYGYTF. The CDR3 nucleotides are TGTGCCAGCAGCCCGGGCGTTTTTTATGGCTACACCTTC.

This clone was seen more than once but under ten times. The V and J genes are TRBV19 and TRBJ2-2, with no clear D. This CDR3 contains 15 residues. The V end was cut by 2 bases, the J end by 3 bases, with 10 bases between. CDR1 is LNHDA and CDR2 is SQIVND in the germline V gene (reference sequence). The CDR3 nucleotides are TGTGCCAGTAGTATACATCCCAGAGACACCGGGGAGCTGTTTTTT. It yields the protein CASSIHPRDTGELFF.

This clone turned up a few times. The identical CDR3 is also encoded by other nucleotide sequences in the sample. The CDR3 loop is CASSYWADTQYF. DNA of the CDR3: TGTGCCAGCAGTTACTGGGCAGATACGCAGTATTTT. This sequence joins TRBV6-2 or TRBV6-3 and TRBJ2-3; D unclear. Trimming cost V 1 base and J 4 bases, with 3 bases left between them. CDR3 length equals 12 residues. Germline CDR1 and CDR2: MNHEY and SVGEGT.

The chain uses TRBV30 and TRBJ2-5; unclear D gene. The CDR3 is 16 residues long. The germline V gene has CDR1 GTSNPN and CDR2 SVGIG (reference sequence). Trimming took 0 bases from V and 5 from J, leaving 19 bases between them. The CDR3 spells CAWSVPARQTRETQYF. The CDR3 nucleotides are TGTGCCTGGAGTGTACCCGCCCGGCAGACCAGGGAGACCCAGTACTTC.

The chain employs TRBV6-4 and TRBJ1-1; 11 bases fit TRBD1. This CDR3 has 11 residues. The J segment lost 11 bases and the V segment lost 7 bases, leaving 3 bases of the junction unmatched. Germline assignment: CDR1 MRHNA and CDR2 SNTAGT. The CDR3 DNA reads TGTGCCAGCATTGGGACAGGGGGGGCTTTCTTT. Translated, it gives CASIGTGGAFF.

This clone was seen a single time. CDR3 protein: CASSERAGAVGELFF. DNA for the CDR3: TGTGCCAGCAGTGAAAGGGCGGGAGCTGTCGGGGAGCTGTTTTTT. This rearrangement joins TRBV2 to TRBJ2-2; 7 bases map to TRBD2. Unmatched junction bases numbered 7, after V lost 2 bases and J lost 7 bases. This CDR3 has 15 residues. Germline-derived CDR1 and CDR2 are SNHLY and FYNNEI.

The CDR3 nucleotides are TGTGCCAGCAGTGGGTTATCCTACGAGCAGTACTTC. Its protein product is CASSGLSYEQYF. The chain has TRBV12-3 or TRBV12-4 and TRBJ2-7, with unresolved D. CDR3 size: 12 residues. Trimming pared 5 bases from V and 1 base from J, leaving 6 bases between.

The chain has TRBV9 and TRBJ2-3; 12 nucleotides match TRBD2. V was clipped by 2 bases and J by 0 bases; unmatched bases: 7. The CDR3 runs to 18 residues. CDR1 is SGDLS and CDR2 is YYNGEE in the germline V gene. The CDR3 DNA follows: TGTGCCAGCAGCGTCTCGGGACTAGCGGGCGCTAGCACAGATACGCAGTATTTT. Encoded protein: CASSVSGLAGASTDTQYF.

This clone has just one count. This rearrangement joins TRBV27 to TRBJ1-2; D not certain. CDR1 is MNHEY, CDR2 SMNVEV, per germline (reference sequence). The CDR3 runs to 13 residues. Between the trimmed V and J ends, which lost 5 bases and 4 bases, there was a span of 11 bases. CDR3 DNA sequence: TGTGCCAGCAGTCTTCAGGCGACCTATGGCTACACCTTC. It encodes CASSLQATYGYTF.

The chain has TRBV5-5 and TRBJ1-5; 7 nucleotides match TRBD1. Germline CDR1 reads SGHKS; CDR2 reads YYEKEE (reference sequence). V lost 0 bases and J lost 6; bases outside the gene matches: 6. There are 15 residues in the CDR3. The CDR3 coding sequence is TGTGCCAGCAGCTTGGAGGGGGCGCTAAGTCAGCCCCAGCATTTT. It codes for CASSLEGALSQPQHF.

This sequence joins TRBV19 and TRBJ2-7; no definite D call. CDR1 and CDR2 from the germline V gene are LNHDA and SQIVND (reference sequence). The CDR3 has 13 residues. The V and J ends lost 1 base and 5 bases respectively, with 9 bases between them. The CDR3 nucleotides are TGTGCCAGTAGTATAGGTTGGGTTGACGAGCAGTACTTC. Translation gives CASSIGWVDEQYF.

The rearrangement links TRBV10-3 to TRBJ1-4, with a possible D match to TRBD1 (5 bases). The CDR3 sequence is 18 residues long. Per the germline V gene, CDR1 is ENHRY and CDR2 is SYGVKD. Between the trimmed V and J ends, which lost 3 bases and 0 bases, there was a span of 17 bases. CDR3 DNA sequence: TGTGCCATCAGTGACGGATTCGGGGGAAGGGCAACTAATGAAAAACTGTTTTTT. As protein: CAISDGFGGRATNEKLFF.

The CDR3 protein is CASSPSLGQGGGDTQYF. The CDR3, as DNA: TGTGCCAGCAGTCCCAGCCTTGGACAGGGAGGGGGAGATACGCAGTATTTT. V is TRBV28 and J is TRBJ2-3, with D maybe TRBD1 (8 bases). The length of the CDR3 is 17 residues. Looked up from germline, CDR1 is MDHEN and CDR2 is SYDVKM. Trimming pared 5 bases from V and 5 bases from J, leaving 23 bases between.

The chain employs TRBV7-2 and TRBJ1-6, with a weak D call TRBD1 (5 bases). This CDR3 is 14 amino acids long. Germline V lookup: CDR1 SGHTA, CDR2 FQGNSA. V was clipped by 1 base and J by 10 bases, with 11 bases between them. The CDR3 nucleotides are TGTGCCAGCAGCTTAGAGGGACCTGTCTCACCCCTCCACTTT. Its protein product is CASSLEGPVSPLHF.

The chain links TRBV7-6 to TRBJ1-1, with 7 bases matching TRBD1. This CDR3 region has 14 residues. With V trimmed by 1 base and J by 3 bases, 2 bases remained unmatched. Germline CDR1 is SGHVS and CDR2 is FNYEAQ. CDR3 residues: CASSLDQGDTEAFF. The CDR3, as DNA: TGTGCCAGCAGCTTAGACCAGGGGGACACTGAAGCTTTCTTT.